The source of this TCR beta chain is a study of PD-1 blockade in classical Hodgkin lymphoma. Trimming took 4 bases from V and 1 from J, leaving 17 bases between them. The CDR3 sequence is 16 residues long. From germline, CDR1 is SGDLS and CDR2 YYNGEE. The repertoire was sequenced with immunoSEQ multiplex PCR; TCRdb's copy has only in-frame clones and lacks some. The table has tens of thousands of clones, roughly 93% seen once. Time point described: newly diagnosed, previously untreated cHL patient sample. The chain employs TRBV9 and TRBJ1-2; a weak D match, TRBD1 (6 bases). The sequence derives from a human donor with classical Hodgkin lymphoma. Sequences were obtained from peripheral blood mononuclear cells (PBMCs). DNA for the CDR3: TGTGCCAGCAGCCAGGCGGCCCAGGGGTTTAACTATGGCTACACCTTC. It translates to CASSQAAQGFNYGYTF. The full variable domain, its missing parts supplied by reference TRBV9 and TRBJ1-2, is DSGVTQTPKHLITATGQRVTLRCSPRSGDLSVYWYQQSLDQGLQFLIQYYNGEERAKGNILERFSAQQFPDLHSELNLSSLELGDSALYFCASSQAAQGFNYGYTFGSGTRLTVV.